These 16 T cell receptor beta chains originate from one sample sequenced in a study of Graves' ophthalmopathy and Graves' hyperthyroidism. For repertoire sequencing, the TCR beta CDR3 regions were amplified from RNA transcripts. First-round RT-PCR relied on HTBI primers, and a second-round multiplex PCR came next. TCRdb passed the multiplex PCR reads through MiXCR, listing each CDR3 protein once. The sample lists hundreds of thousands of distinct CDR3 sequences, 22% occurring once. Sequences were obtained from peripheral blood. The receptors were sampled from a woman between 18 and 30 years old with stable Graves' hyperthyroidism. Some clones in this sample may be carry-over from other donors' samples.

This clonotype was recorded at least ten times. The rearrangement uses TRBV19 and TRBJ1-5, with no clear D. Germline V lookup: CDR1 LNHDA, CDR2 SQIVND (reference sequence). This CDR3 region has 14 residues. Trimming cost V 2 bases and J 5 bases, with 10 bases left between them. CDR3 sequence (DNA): TGTGCCAGTAGTATATATACGGAAGATCAGCCCCAGCATTTT. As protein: CASSIYTEDQPQHF.

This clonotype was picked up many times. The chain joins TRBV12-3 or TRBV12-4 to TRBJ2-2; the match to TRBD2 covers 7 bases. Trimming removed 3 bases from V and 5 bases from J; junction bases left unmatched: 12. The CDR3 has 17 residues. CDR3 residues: CASSLGLGGSSTGELFF. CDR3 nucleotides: TGTGCCAGCAGTTTGGGACTTGGCGGGAGTTCGACCGGGGAGCTGTTTTTT.

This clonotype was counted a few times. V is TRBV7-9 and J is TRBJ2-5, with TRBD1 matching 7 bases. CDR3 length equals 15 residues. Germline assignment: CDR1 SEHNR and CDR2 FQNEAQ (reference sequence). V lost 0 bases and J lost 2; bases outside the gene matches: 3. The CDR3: CASSLATGVQETQYF. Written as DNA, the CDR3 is TGTGCCAGCAGCTTAGCAACAGGGGTTCAAGAGACCCAGTACTTC.

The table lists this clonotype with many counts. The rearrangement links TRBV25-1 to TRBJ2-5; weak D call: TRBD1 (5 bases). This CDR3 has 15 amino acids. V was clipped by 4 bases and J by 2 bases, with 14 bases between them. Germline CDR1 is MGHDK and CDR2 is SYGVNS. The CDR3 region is CASSAQAGRQETQYF. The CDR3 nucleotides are TGTGCCAGCAGTGCACAGGCAGGCAGACAAGAGACCCAGTACTTC.

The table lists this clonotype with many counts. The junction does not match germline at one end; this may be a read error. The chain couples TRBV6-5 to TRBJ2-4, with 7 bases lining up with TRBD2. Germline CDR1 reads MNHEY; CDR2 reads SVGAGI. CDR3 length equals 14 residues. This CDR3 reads CASSYSSGAGIKYF. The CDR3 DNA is TGTGCCAGCAGTTACTCGAGCGGGGCGGGCATTAAGTACTTC.

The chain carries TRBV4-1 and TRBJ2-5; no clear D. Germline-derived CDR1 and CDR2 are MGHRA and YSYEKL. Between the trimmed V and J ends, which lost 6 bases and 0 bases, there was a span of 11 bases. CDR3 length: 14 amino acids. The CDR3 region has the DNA TGCGCCAGCAGTCCGAGCGTATACCAAGAGACCCAGTACTTC. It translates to CASSPSVYQETQYF.

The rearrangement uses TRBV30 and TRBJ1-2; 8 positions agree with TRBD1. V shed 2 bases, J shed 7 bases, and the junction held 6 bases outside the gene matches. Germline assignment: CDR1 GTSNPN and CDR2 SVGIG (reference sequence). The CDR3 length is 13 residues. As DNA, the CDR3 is TGTGCCTGGAGTAAGACAGGGGAGTTTGGCTACACCTTC. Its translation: CAWSKTGEFGYTF.

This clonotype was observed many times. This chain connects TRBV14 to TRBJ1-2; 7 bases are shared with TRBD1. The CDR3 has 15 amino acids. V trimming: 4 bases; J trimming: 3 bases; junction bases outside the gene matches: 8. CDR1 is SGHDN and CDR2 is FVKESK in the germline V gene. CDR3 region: CASSLVGGGHYGYTF. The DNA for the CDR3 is TGTGCCAGCAGCCTCGTAGGGGGCGGTCACTATGGCTACACCTTC.

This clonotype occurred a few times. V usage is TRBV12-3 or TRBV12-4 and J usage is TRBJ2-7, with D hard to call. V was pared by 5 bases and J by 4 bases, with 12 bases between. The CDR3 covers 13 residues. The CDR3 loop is CASSADRSYEQYF. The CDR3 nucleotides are TGTGCCAGCAGTGCGGACCGTTCGTACGAGCAGTACTTC.

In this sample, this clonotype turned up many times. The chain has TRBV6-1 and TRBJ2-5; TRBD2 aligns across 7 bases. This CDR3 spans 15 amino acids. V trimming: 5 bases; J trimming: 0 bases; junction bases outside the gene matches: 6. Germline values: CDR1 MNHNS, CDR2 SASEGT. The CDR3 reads CASSPKTSNQETQYF. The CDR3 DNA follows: TGTGCCAGCAGTCCCAAGACTAGCAACCAAGAGACCCAGTACTTC.

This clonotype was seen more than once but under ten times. The DNA for the CDR3 is TGCAGTGCTAGCCGAACAGGGATTGGAGGCAATCAGCCCCAGCATTTT. This translates into CSASRTGIGGNQPQHF. The genes are TRBV20-1 and TRBJ1-5; possible D gene TRBD1, 6 bases. CDR1 and CDR2 (germline): DFQATT, SNEGSKA (reference sequence). Between the trimmed V and J ends, which lost 3 bases and 2 bases, there was a span of 17 bases. CDR3 length: 16 amino acids.

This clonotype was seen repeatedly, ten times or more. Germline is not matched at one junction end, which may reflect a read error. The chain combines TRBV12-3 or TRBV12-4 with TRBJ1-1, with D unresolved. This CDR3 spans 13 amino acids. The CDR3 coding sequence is TGTGCCAGCAGTTTGATACTGAACAGTGAAGCTTTCTTT. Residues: CASSLILNSEAFF.

The CDR3 here is CASSSGDSFYGYTF. DNA for the CDR3: TGTGCCAGCAGTTCGGGGGACAGCTTCTATGGCTACACCTTC. V and J are TRBV28 and TRBJ1-2, with 7 bases identical to TRBD1. The CDR3 sequence is 14 residues long. The J segment lost 4 bases and the V segment lost 4 bases, leaving 6 bases of the junction unmatched. Per germline, CDR1 MDHEN and CDR2 SYDVKM.

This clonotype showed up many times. CDR3 nucleotide sequence: TGTGCCAGCAGTCAAGGGGACAGGATGTACGAGCAGTACTTC. Amino acid sequence: CASSQGDRMYEQYF. The rearrangement uses TRBV27 and TRBJ2-7, with 8 bases matching TRBD1. J gave up 4 bases and V 5 bases, and 7 bases lay outside the gene matches. The V gene's germline CDR1 is MNHEY and CDR2 SMNVEV (reference sequence). The CDR3 has 14 residues.

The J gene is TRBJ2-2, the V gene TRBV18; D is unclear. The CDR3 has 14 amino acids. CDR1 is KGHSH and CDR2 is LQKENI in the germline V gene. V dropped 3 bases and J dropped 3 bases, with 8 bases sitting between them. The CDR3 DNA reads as TGTGCCAGCTCACCTCCTCCACACACCGGGGAGCTGTTTTTT. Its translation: CASSPPPHTGELFF.

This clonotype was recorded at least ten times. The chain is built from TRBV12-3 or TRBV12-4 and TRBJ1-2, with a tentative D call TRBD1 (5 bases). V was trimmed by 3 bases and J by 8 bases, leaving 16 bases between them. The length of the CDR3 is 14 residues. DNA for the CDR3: TGTGCCAGCAGTTTTTCCGGCAGGGCTGGCGGCTACACCTTC. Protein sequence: CASSFSGRAGGYTF.